Shown below are 20 T cell receptor beta chains from a single sample sequenced in a study of CD8+ T cells in alopecia areata. cDNA serving as the sequencing template came from extracted, reverse transcribed RNA. TCRdb keeps only in-frame clones here, not all; method: immunoSEQ multiplex PCR. The sample carries 50,000 to 65,000 clones, about 43% recorded once. Treatment described: oral pan-JAK inhibitor, 5-10 mg twice daily. Sequenced material: CD8+ T cells sorted from blood, taken at approximately week 36, from a patient treated with tofacitinib. The receptors here all came from a human donor with alopecia areata.

The V call is TRBV10-2, the J call TRBJ1-2; possible D gene TRBD1, 5 bases. CDR3 length: 14 amino acids. Trimming pared 0 bases from V and 4 bases from J, leaving 9 bases between. Germline V gene lookup returns CDR1 WSHSY and CDR2 SAAADI. CDR3: CASSESNRLYGYTF. The CDR3 coding sequence is TGCGCCAGCAGTGAGTCGAACAGGCTCTATGGCTACACCTTC.

On this clone: The sample carries other DNA sequences with the same CDR3. The V call is TRBV29-1, the J call TRBJ2-7, with 8 bases aligning to TRBD1. The CDR3 contains 13 residues. J was trimmed by 0 bases and V by 6 bases; bases with no gene match: 4. CDR1 and CDR2 from the germline V gene are SQVTM and ANQGSEA. As DNA, the CDR3 is TGCAGCGTACGGACAGGGAGCTCCTACGAGCAGTACTTC. Protein: CSVRTGSSYEQYF.

The gene calls are TRBV2 and TRBJ1-2; D is undetermined. V lost 2 bases and J 4 bases, leaving 11 bases between the germline ends. The germline V gene encodes CDR1 SNHLY and CDR2 FYNNEI. This CDR3 region has 14 residues. The CDR3 spells CASSESKGGYGYTF. The CDR3 nucleotides are TGTGCCAGCAGTGAATCGAAGGGTGGCTATGGCTACACCTTC.

The chain joins TRBV2 to TRBJ2-3; 7 nucleotides line up with TRBD2. V lost 1 base, J lost 4 bases, and 5 bases stayed unmatched. This CDR3 has 15 amino acids. Germline V CDR1 and CDR2: SNHLY, FYNNEI. In nucleotides, the CDR3 is TGTGCCAGCAGTGAAGGCGGGAGCGGCGCAGATACGCAGTATTTT. Translation gives CASSEGGSGADTQYF.

This CDR3 reads CATSTRDSGLAKNIQYF. CDR3 sequence (DNA): TGTGCCACCAGCACCCGGGACTCTGGATTAGCCAAAAACATTCAGTACTTC. This rearrangement joins TRBV15 to TRBJ2-4; D is perhaps TRBD2 (6 bases). CDR1 is LNHNV and CDR2 is YYDKDF in the germline V gene (reference sequence). V lost 4 bases, J lost 0 bases, and 16 bases lay in between. The CDR3 covers 17 residues.

This clone was seen more than once but under ten times. The CDR3 region is CASSLSAGNIQYF. The CDR3 nucleotides read TGTGCCAGCAGTTTAAGTGCCGGAAACATTCAGTACTTC. The chain uses TRBV27 and TRBJ2-4; D is uncertain. Germline V gene data show CDR1 as MNHEY and CDR2 as SMNVEV (reference sequence). The V and J ends lost 2 bases and 6 bases respectively, with 8 bases between them. CDR3 length: 13 residues.

The genes are TRBV7-6 and TRBJ2-1; 14 nucleotides align to TRBD2. The CDR3 has 17 amino acids. Germline trimming cut 4 bases from V and 8 bases from J; bases unmatched to any gene: 10. Germline values: CDR1 SGHVS, CDR2 FNYEAQ. For the CDR3, the DNA is TGTGCCAGCAGCTCGACGGGACTAGCGGGAGTACTTCATGAGCAGTTCTTC. It encodes CASSSTGLAGVLHEQFF.

V and J are TRBV30 and TRBJ1-3, with D unclear. CDR1 and CDR2 from the germline V gene are GTSNPN and SVGIG (reference sequence). CDR3 length equals 14 residues. V lost 1 base and J 2 bases, leaving 9 bases between the germline ends. The CDR3 DNA is TGTGCCTGGAGTGGGGGTGGGACTGGAAACACCATATATTTT. Translation gives CAWSGGGTGNTIYF.

This rearrangement joins TRBV6-6 to TRBJ2-7, with D tentatively TRBD2 (5 bases). Trimming left V 7 bases short and J 5 bases short, with 9 bases between. The V gene's germline CDR1 is MNHNY and CDR2 SVGAGI (reference sequence). This CDR3 comprises 11 residues. CDR3 coding DNA: TGTGCCAGCATCCGAGGGAACGAGCAGTACTTC. Translating it yields CASIRGNEQYF.

The chain is built from TRBV7-9 and TRBJ1-1, with D maybe TRBD1 (5 bases). CDR1 SEHNR and CDR2 FQNEAQ come from the germline V gene (reference sequence). This CDR3 is built from 16 residues. Trimming stripped 6 bases from V and 3 bases from J, with 20 bases between. In DNA, the CDR3 is TGTGCCAGCAGAACTGCAAACAGGCTAGAGGACACTGAAGCTTTCTTT. This codes for CASRTANRLEDTEAFF. Based on the CDR3 plus reference TRBV7-9 and TRBJ1-1, the full variable domain is DTGVSQNPRHKITKRGQNVTFRCDPISEHNRLYWYRQTLGQGPEFLTYFQNEAQLEKSRLLSDRFSAERPKGSFSTLEIQRTEQGDSAMYLCASRTANRLEDTEAFFGQGTRLTVV.

This clone turned up a few times. The chain carries TRBV4-1 and TRBJ2-7; D not certain. The CDR3 covers 14 residues. V was clipped by 3 bases and J by 1 base, with 10 bases between them. Germline CDR1 and CDR2: MGHRA and YSYEKL. CDR3 sequence: CASSHRLQSYEQYF. In DNA, the CDR3 is TGCGCCAGCAGCCACCGGCTCCAATCCTACGAGCAGTACTTC.

This clone was seen only once. The chain joins TRBV5-1 to TRBJ1-2; 9 nucleotides agree with TRBD1. The CDR3 runs to 16 residues. V lost 4 bases and J lost 1; bases outside the gene matches: 8. CDR1 is SGHRS, CDR2 YFSETQ, per germline. The CDR3: CASSPVRQGVNYGYTF. For the CDR3, the DNA is TGCGCCAGCAGCCCTGTCCGACAGGGGGTTAACTATGGCTACACCTTC. Filled out from reference TRBV5-1 and TRBJ1-2, the complete variable domain reads KAGVTQTPRYLIKTRGQQVTLSCSPISGHRSVSWYQQTPGQGLQFLFEYFSETQRNKGNFPGRFSGRQFSNSRSEMNVSTLELGDSALYLCASSPVRQGVNYGYTFGSGTRLTVV.

J is TRBJ2-5 and V is TRBV27, with 7 bases identical to TRBD2. CDR1 and CDR2 (germline): MNHEY, SMNVEV (reference sequence). V shed 11 bases, J shed 4 bases, and the junction held 13 bases outside the gene matches. The CDR3 has 14 amino acids. The CDR3 is CAASTGGRGETQYF. CDR3 coding DNA: TGTGCCGCCAGCACGGGGGGTAGGGGAGAGACCCAGTACTTC.

The V call is TRBV27, the J call TRBJ1-5; D unresolved. This CDR3 spans 13 amino acids. The germline gives CDR1 MNHEY, CDR2 SMNVEV (reference sequence). V was trimmed by 3 bases and J by 7 bases, leaving 10 bases between them. CDR3 residues: CASSFSGMQPQHF. The CDR3 nucleotides read TGTGCCAGCAGTTTCTCGGGCATGCAGCCCCAGCATTTT.

The J gene is TRBJ1-5, the V gene TRBV6-5, with no clear D. Germline CDR1 reads MNHEY; CDR2 reads SVGAGI. V shed 4 bases and J shed 4 bases, with 11 bases lying between them. CDR3 length: 14 amino acids. Here the CDR3 reads CASSSLTLNQPQHF. CDR3 coding DNA: TGTGCCAGCAGTTCCCTCACCTTAAATCAGCCCCAGCATTTT.

The J gene is TRBJ2-6, the V gene TRBV9; D possibly corresponds to TRBD1 (5 bases). The CDR3 spans 16 residues. With 4 bases removed from V and 0 bases from J, the gap between germline ends came to 11 bases. Germline V CDR1 and CDR2: SGDLS, YYNGEE. The CDR3 DNA is TGTGCCAGCAGCTTCCACAGGAGCTCTGGGGCCAACGTCCTGACTTTC. Translating gives CASSFHRSSGANVLTF.

This clone has only a few counts. This chain's CDR3 is CAWNEGRGHFGYTF. The CDR3 coding sequence is TGTGCCTGGAACGAGGGGAGGGGGCACTTTGGCTACACCTTC. This chain uses TRBV30 with TRBJ1-2, with 7 nucleotides matching TRBD1. This CDR3 contains 14 residues. Germline V lookup: CDR1 GTSNPN, CDR2 SVGIG (reference sequence). V was pared by 4 bases and J by 7 bases, with 12 bases of the junction left unmatched.

The chain is built from TRBV7-9 and TRBJ2-1, with D possibly matching TRBD1 (6 bases). V shed 5 bases and J shed 8 bases, with 10 bases lying between them. The germline CDR1 and CDR2 sequences are SEHNR and FQNEAQ (reference sequence). CDR3 size: 12 residues. The CDR3: CASSQGSDEQFF. DNA for the CDR3: TGTGCCAGCAGCCAGGGGTCCGATGAGCAGTTCTTC.

The rearrangement uses TRBV29-1 and TRBJ2-7; 15 nucleotides match TRBD2. Trimming cost V 5 bases and J 5 bases; bases outside gene matches: 16. There are 18 residues in the CDR3. Germline V gene data show CDR1 as SQVTM and CDR2 as ANQGSEA. In DNA form, the CDR3 reads TGCAGCGTTCAGTACCACGGACTAGCGGGAGGGCCGATGGACGAGCAGTACTTC. Translation: CSVQYHGLAGGPMDEQYF.

As concerns this clone: The sample contains more than one DNA sequence encoding this CDR3. The chain uses TRBV29-1 and TRBJ1-2, with 11 bases aligning to TRBD1. Per germline, CDR1 SQVTM and CDR2 ANQGSEA. The CDR3 is 15 residues long. V lost 6 bases, J lost 5 bases, and 11 bases stayed unmatched. This chain's CDR3 is CSVNRDRGDNYGYTF. Written as DNA, the CDR3 is TGCAGCGTCAACCGGGACAGGGGGGATAATTATGGCTACACCTTC.